The 31 T cell receptor beta chains below were found in one sample sequenced in a study of identical twins. TCRdb called the 5' RACE reads again in MiXCR, with one record for every CDR3 protein. The sample shows about 720,000 distinct CDR3 sequences, about 9.4% of them seen only once. In addition, the sample was reused for a study of yellow fever vaccine responses in identical twins.

Sequencing used PBMCs. The receptors derive from a woman between 18 and 30 years old in good health.

V is TRBV20-1 and J is TRBJ2-1, with TRBD1 as a possible D gene (5 bases). The germline gives CDR1 DFQATT, CDR2 SNEGSKA (reference sequence). V lost 7 bases, J lost 7 bases, and 11 bases lay in between. The CDR3 has 11 residues. Here the CDR3 DNA reads TGCAGTGTTAACGACAGAAATGAGCAGTTCTTC. Protein: CSVNDRNEQFF.

J is TRBJ2-1 and V is TRBV20-1; 7 bases align to TRBD2. The germline V gene encodes CDR1 DFQATT and CDR2 SNEGSKA (reference sequence). V lost 4 bases and J lost 2; bases outside the gene matches: 5. This CDR3 is 14 amino acids long. CDR3 region: CSATLGLAYNEQFF. CDR3 nucleotides: TGCAGTGCTACGTTAGGACTAGCCTACAATGAGCAGTTCTTC.

This clonotype was counted a few times. The V and J genes are TRBV25-1 and TRBJ1-6; D might be TRBD1 (6 bases). V was pared by 6 bases and J by 6 bases, with 12 bases between. The CDR3 sequence is 14 residues long. Germline values: CDR1 MGHDK, CDR2 SYGVNS. CDR3: CASREQGFNSPLHF. DNA for the CDR3: TGTGCCAGCAGAGAACAGGGTTTTAATTCACCCCTCCACTTT.

This clonotype was detected many times. The CDR3 reads CASSFAQISYNEQFF. The CDR3 bases are TGTGCCAGCAGTTTCGCTCAGATCTCCTACAATGAGCAGTTCTTC. The gene calls are TRBV12-3 or TRBV12-4 and TRBJ2-1; D not resolved. Trimming cost V 3 bases and J 0 bases, with 9 bases left between them. CDR3 length: 15 amino acids.

This chain connects TRBV6-1 to TRBJ2-5; 8 bases map to TRBD2. The ends lost 7 bases at V and 3 bases at J; junction bases unmatched: 13. The germline V gene encodes CDR1 MNHNS and CDR2 SASEGT. There are 16 residues in the CDR3. The DNA for the CDR3 is TGTGCCAGCACGAAATGGGAGCGGGGGATCGAAGAGACCCAGTACTTC. This codes for CASTKWERGIEETQYF.

This clonotype showed up many times. The rearrangement joins TRBV29-1 to TRBJ2-7; D assignment may be TRBD1 or TRBD2 (5 bases each). The V end lost 6 bases, the J end lost 4 bases, and 10 bases lay between the germline ends. CDR3 size: 11 residues. CDR1 and CDR2 (germline): SQVTM, ANQGSEA. The CDR3 DNA sequence: TGCAGCGTGGGGGTACAGTACGAGCAGTACTTC. Its protein is CSVGVQYEQYF.

There are many counts of this clonotype. The rearrangement uses TRBV14 and TRBJ1-4; no firm D call. Trimming removed 0 bases from V and 4 bases from J, with 9 bases in between. The CDR3 extends over 15 amino acids. CDR1 SGHDN and CDR2 FVKESK come from the germline V gene. CDR3 in amino acids: CASSQDNGSNEKLFF. The CDR3 DNA reads TGTGCCAGCAGCCAAGATAACGGTAGTAATGAAAAACTGTTTTTT.

The V and J genes are TRBV5-1 and TRBJ2-3, with D possibly called TRBD1 or TRBD2 (5 bases each). The CDR3 length is 16 residues. V gave up 4 bases and J gave up 0 bases, with 15 bases separating them. Germline CDR1 reads SGHRS; CDR2 reads YFSETQ. The chain's CDR3 is CASSLNTGPSTDTQYF. The DNA for the CDR3 is TGCGCCAGCAGCCTTAACACGGGACCGAGCACAGATACGCAGTATTTT.

V and J are TRBV5-1 and TRBJ1-2, with TRBD1 matching over 10 bases. Germline loops: CDR1 SGHRS, CDR2 YFSETQ. This CDR3 is built from 13 residues. Losses at the gene ends were 6 bases for V and 6 bases for J; bases not matched to a gene: 5. The CDR3 DNA reads as TGCGCCAGCACCCAGGGACAGGGGAATGGCTACACCTTC. Protein sequence: CASTQGQGNGYTF.

In this sample, this clonotype turned up a few times. The chain is built from TRBV29-1 and TRBJ1-2; 8 positions match TRBD1. The CDR3 runs 17 residues. Germline-derived CDR1 and CDR2 are SQVTM and ANQGSEA. Trimming removed 1 base from V and 4 bases from J; junction bases left unmatched: 14. The CDR3 region is CSVEAQGDRGAGYGYTF. The CDR3 region has the DNA TGCAGCGTTGAAGCGCAGGGTGACAGGGGCGCGGGCTATGGCTACACCTTC. Filled out from reference TRBV29-1 and TRBJ1-2, the complete variable domain reads SAVISQKPSRDICQRGTSLTIQCQVDSQVTMMFWYRQQPGQSLTLIATANQGSEATYESGFVIDKFPISRPNLTFSTLTVSNMSPEDSSIYLCSVEAQGDRGAGYGYTFGSGTRLTVV.

This chain joins TRBV6-1 and TRBJ2-2; D call uncertain. V was clipped by 2 bases and J by 5 bases, with 3 bases between them. The CDR3 runs to 12 residues. Germline lookup yields CDR1 MNHNS and CDR2 SASEGT. The CDR3 nucleotides are TGTGCCAGCAGTGAAAGGACCGGGGAGCTGTTTTTT. Amino acid sequence: CASSERTGELFF.

This clonotype was seen a handful of times. J is TRBJ2-1 and V is TRBV20-1; 11 bases are shared with TRBD2. The CDR3 is made up of 15 amino acids. Trimming at V came to 1 base and at J to 6 bases, leaving 5 bases not matched to a gene. Germline V gives CDR1 DFQATT, CDR2 SNEGSKA (reference sequence). In nucleotides, the CDR3 is TGCAGTGCTAGAGGAGGTAGCGGGAGGGCCAATGAGCAGTTCTTC. Translation gives CSARGGSGRANEQFF.

V usage is TRBV3-1 and J usage is TRBJ2-3, with 9 bases identical to TRBD2. From germline, CDR1 is LGHDT and CDR2 YNNKEL (reference sequence). V lost 4 bases and J lost 7; bases outside the gene matches: 9. The CDR3 length is 15 residues. The CDR3: CASSRRVAGANTQYF. DNA of the CDR3: TGTGCCAGCAGCCGCCGGGTAGCGGGGGCCAATACGCAGTATTTT.

The sample holds a few counts of this clonotype. The chain couples TRBV3-1 to TRBJ2-1; 8 bases are shared with TRBD2. This CDR3 comprises 14 residues. After removal of 4 bases from V and 8 bases from J, the junction contained 7 bases not matched to a gene. Germline-derived CDR1 and CDR2 are LGHDT and YNNKEL (reference sequence). The CDR3 DNA sequence: TGTGCCAGCAGCCCATTCGGGGGGGCGTATGAGCAGTTCTTC. The encoded protein is CASSPFGGAYEQFF.

The chain uses TRBV7-8 and TRBJ2-5, with D perhaps matching TRBD2 (5 bases). There are 15 residues in the CDR3. CDR1 is SGHVS, CDR2 FQNEAQ, per germline. Trimming removed 4 bases at V and 4 bases at J, with 16 bases between. CDR3 DNA sequence: TGTGCCAGCAGCTCGTTCGGGGTACGGGGAGAGACCCAGTACTTC. Translating gives CASSSFGVRGETQYF.

This clonotype has ten or more counts. The J gene is TRBJ2-1, the V gene TRBV20-1; no firm D call. CDR3 length: 13 residues. Looked up from germline, CDR1 is DFQATT and CDR2 is SNEGSKA (reference sequence). The germline V and J ends were trimmed by 5 bases and 6 bases, with 14 bases remaining between them. CDR3 bases: TGCAGTGCTCTCCCCCTAGTGTCCAATGAGCAGTTCTTC. It yields the protein CSALPLVSNEQFF.

This clonotype showed up many times. V and J are TRBV12-3 or TRBV12-4 and TRBJ2-5, with unresolved D. V lost 5 bases and J lost 2, with 12 bases in between. The CDR3 consists of 14 residues. This CDR3 reads CASSSRSVQETQYF. The DNA of the CDR3 is TGTGCCAGCAGTAGTCGGTCAGTACAAGAGACCCAGTACTTC.

The chain uses TRBV28 and TRBJ2-3; TRBD2 matches at 8 bases. V lost 8 bases and J lost 2; bases outside the gene matches: 6. The CDR3 is made up of 14 amino acids. From germline, CDR1 is MDHEN and CDR2 SYDVKM. The CDR3 nucleotides are TGTGCCAGCGATTATAGCGGGACCACAGATACGCAGTATTTT. Its translation is CASDYSGTTDTQYF.

This clonotype showed up many times. The CDR3 bases are TGTGCCAGCAGCCAAGGGGACAGAGCCTCCTATGGCTACACCTTC. Amino acid sequence: CASSQGDRASYGYTF. The rearrangement uses TRBV3-1 and TRBJ1-2; 7 nucleotides align to TRBD1. The CDR3 covers 15 residues. Germline CDR1 is LGHDT and CDR2 is YNNKEL (reference sequence). Losses at the gene ends were 1 base for V and 4 bases for J; bases not matched to a gene: 6.

Only a few counts were recorded for this clonotype. V is TRBV5-1 and J is TRBJ1-1; TRBD1 is a possible D gene (5 bases). The CDR3 spans 14 residues. Deletions cut 0 bases from V and 4 bases from J, with 10 bases between. The germline V gene encodes CDR1 SGHRS and CDR2 YFSETQ. The CDR3 reads CASSLAGGTTEAFF. The CDR3, as DNA: TGCGCCAGCAGCTTGGCCGGGGGGACCACTGAAGCTTTCTTT.

This chain connects TRBV5-5 to TRBJ2-7; D is uncertain. The CDR3 spans 13 residues. Germline assignment: CDR1 SGHKS and CDR2 YYEKEE (reference sequence). Deletions cut 1 base from V and 3 bases from J, with 8 bases between. The CDR3: CASSLYTNYEQYF. DNA of the CDR3: TGTGCCAGCAGCTTGTACACGAACTACGAGCAGTACTTC.

This clonotype was observed a few times. This sequence joins TRBV6-1 and TRBJ2-1; D unclear. This CDR3 is 15 amino acids long. V shed 4 bases and J shed 0 bases, with 10 bases lying between them. Germline V CDR1 and CDR2: MNHNS, SASEGT. This CDR3 reads CASSVKGSSYNEQFF. The CDR3 coding sequence is TGTGCCAGCAGTGTAAAAGGGTCCTCCTACAATGAGCAGTTCTTC.

This clonotype was observed many times. The chain has TRBV29-1 and TRBJ2-1; perhaps TRBD1 as D (6 bases). Trimming removed 5 bases at V and 8 bases at J, with 10 bases between. CDR1 is SQVTM, CDR2 ANQGSEA, per germline. This CDR3 is built from 11 residues. The CDR3 nucleotides read TGCAGCGTTCAGGGGCTAGATGAGCAGTTCTTC. Its protein product is CSVQGLDEQFF.

The V and J genes are TRBV24-1 and TRBJ2-4; 7 bases are shared with TRBD1. V lost 7 bases to trimming and J lost 7 bases; unmatched junction nucleotides: 0. The CDR3 spans 11 residues. CDR1 is KGHDR, CDR2 SFDVKD, per germline. CDR3 protein: CATSRGNIQYF. The CDR3 DNA reads as TGTGCCACCAGCAGGGGGAACATTCAGTACTTC.

This clonotype came up a few times. The rearrangement uses TRBV6-6 and TRBJ2-7; D may be TRBD2 (5 bases). Trimming removed 5 bases from V and 5 bases from J, with 7 bases in between. The CDR3 sequence is 11 residues long. Per the germline V gene, CDR1 is MNHNY and CDR2 is SVGAGI (reference sequence). The CDR3 is CASSRENEQYF. The CDR3 bases are TGTGCCAGCAGTAGGGAGAACGAGCAGTACTTC.

V and J are TRBV3-1 and TRBJ2-2, with D perhaps TRBD1 (6 bases). V was shortened by 5 bases and J by 6 bases, with 13 bases between the two germline ends. Germline V lookup: CDR1 LGHDT, CDR2 YNNKEL (reference sequence). The CDR3 spans 14 residues. The CDR3: CASSEQGFSGELFF. The CDR3 nucleotides read TGTGCCAGCAGCGAACAGGGATTTTCCGGGGAGCTGTTTTTT.

In its sample, this clonotype was seen many times. This CDR3 is CASSPKGGNNEKLFF. CDR3 coding DNA: TGTGCCAGCAGTCCGAAGGGGGGCAATAATGAAAAACTGTTTTTT. V and J are TRBV6-1 and TRBJ1-4; tentatively, D is TRBD1 (6 bases). This CDR3 has 15 residues. V lost 5 bases and J 4 bases, leaving 14 bases between the germline ends. CDR1 is MNHNS and CDR2 is SASEGT in the germline V gene.

This clonotype was picked up a small number of times. The chain employs TRBV29-1 and TRBJ2-1; D is unclear. The CDR3 is made up of 12 amino acids. Germline V gene lookup returns CDR1 SQVTM and CDR2 ANQGSEA. V was trimmed by 4 bases and J by 4 bases, leaving 8 bases between them. CDR3 nucleotides: TGCAGCGTTGCTGACACATACAATGAGCAGTTCTTC. It is translated as CSVADTYNEQFF.

This clonotype appeared many times. V is TRBV21-1 and J is TRBJ2-7; the table calls TRBD1, which could not be checked here. TRBV21-1 is annotated as a pseudogene. The CDR3 spans 13 residues. CDR3 in DNA: TGTGCCCCAAGGGGCGGGAGCTCCTACGAGCAGTACTTC. This gives the protein CAPRGGSSYEQYF.

The chain has TRBV2 and TRBJ2-5; 8 bases map to TRBD2. Germline V CDR1 and CDR2: SNHLY, FYNNEI. Trimming cost V 7 bases and J 4 bases; bases outside gene matches: 8. This CDR3 contains 14 residues. This CDR3 reads CASTSRGGRETQYF. CDR3 nucleotide sequence: TGTGCCAGCACCAGCCGGGGGGGCCGAGAGACCCAGTACTTC.

The CDR3 sequence: CATRLDVAYEKLFF. The CDR3 DNA reads TGTGCCACCCGCTTAGACGTGGCTTACGAAAAACTGTTTTTT. The V and J genes are TRBV15 and TRBJ1-4; D remains ambiguous. Germline V gene lookup returns CDR1 LNHNV and CDR2 YYDKDF (reference sequence). The CDR3 loop spans 14 amino acids. Deletions cut 8 bases from V and 8 bases from J, with 18 bases between.